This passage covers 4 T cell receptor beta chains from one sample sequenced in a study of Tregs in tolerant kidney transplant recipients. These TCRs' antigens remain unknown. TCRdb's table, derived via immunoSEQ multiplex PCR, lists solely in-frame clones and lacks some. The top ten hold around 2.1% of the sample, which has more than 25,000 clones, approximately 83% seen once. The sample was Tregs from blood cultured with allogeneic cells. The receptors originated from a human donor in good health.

The CDR3 reads CASRRRDEKLFF. In DNA, the CDR3 is TGTGCCAGCAGACGGAGAGATGAAAAACTGTTTTTT. The J gene is TRBJ1-4, the V gene TRBV19; D is uncertain. The V gene lost 9 bases and the J gene lost 6 bases, with 11 bases spanning the gap. The CDR3 consists of 12 residues. Germline CDR1 reads LNHDA; CDR2 reads SQIVND (reference sequence).

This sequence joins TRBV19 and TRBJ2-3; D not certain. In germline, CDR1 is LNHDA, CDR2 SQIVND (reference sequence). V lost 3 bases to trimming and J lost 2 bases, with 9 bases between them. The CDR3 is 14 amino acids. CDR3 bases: TGTGCCAGTAGTATGTTGTGGAACACAGATACGCAGTATTTT. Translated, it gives CASSMLWNTDTQYF.

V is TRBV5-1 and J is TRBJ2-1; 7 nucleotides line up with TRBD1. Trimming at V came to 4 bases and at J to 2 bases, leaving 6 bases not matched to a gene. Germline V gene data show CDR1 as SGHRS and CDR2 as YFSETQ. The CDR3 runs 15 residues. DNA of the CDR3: TGCGCCAGCAGCGCACAGGGGTTCCCCTACAATGAGCAGTTCTTC. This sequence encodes CASSAQGFPYNEQFF.

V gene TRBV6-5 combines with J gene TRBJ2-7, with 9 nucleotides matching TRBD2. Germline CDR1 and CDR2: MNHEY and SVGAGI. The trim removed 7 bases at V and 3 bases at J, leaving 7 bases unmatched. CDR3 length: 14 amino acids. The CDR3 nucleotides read TGTGCCAGCAACCTTAGCGGGGGCCGCTACGAGCAGTACTTC. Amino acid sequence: CASNLSGGRYEQYF.